The clone carrying this T cell receptor beta chain has only a few counts. No antigen is known for it. The sample originates from a study of yellow fever vaccine responses in identical twins. Study conclusions and caveats: Among the twins, the vaccine T cell response reportedly seemed partly convergent and partly personalized.

This CDR3 has 14 amino acids. V gave up 7 bases and J gave up 7 bases; unmatched junction bases: 13. Germline CDR1 SNHLY, CDR2 FYNNEI. TCRdb re-called the RT-PCR reads through MiXCR, storing one row per CDR3 protein. The data contain tens of thousands of distinct CDR3 sequences, around four fifths of them singletons. The receptor was derived from a woman aged 18 to 35 who received the yellow fever vaccine. The genes are TRBV2 and TRBJ2-7, with 7 bases fitting TRBD2. The sample consisted of T cells from blood (PBMCs), unsorted or a sorted subset (not recorded which), taken before or after yellow fever vaccination (not recorded which). DNA for the CDR3: TGTGCCAGCACACGGGGAGGGACCTCTGAGGAGCAGTACGTC. This encodes CASTRGGTSEEQYV.